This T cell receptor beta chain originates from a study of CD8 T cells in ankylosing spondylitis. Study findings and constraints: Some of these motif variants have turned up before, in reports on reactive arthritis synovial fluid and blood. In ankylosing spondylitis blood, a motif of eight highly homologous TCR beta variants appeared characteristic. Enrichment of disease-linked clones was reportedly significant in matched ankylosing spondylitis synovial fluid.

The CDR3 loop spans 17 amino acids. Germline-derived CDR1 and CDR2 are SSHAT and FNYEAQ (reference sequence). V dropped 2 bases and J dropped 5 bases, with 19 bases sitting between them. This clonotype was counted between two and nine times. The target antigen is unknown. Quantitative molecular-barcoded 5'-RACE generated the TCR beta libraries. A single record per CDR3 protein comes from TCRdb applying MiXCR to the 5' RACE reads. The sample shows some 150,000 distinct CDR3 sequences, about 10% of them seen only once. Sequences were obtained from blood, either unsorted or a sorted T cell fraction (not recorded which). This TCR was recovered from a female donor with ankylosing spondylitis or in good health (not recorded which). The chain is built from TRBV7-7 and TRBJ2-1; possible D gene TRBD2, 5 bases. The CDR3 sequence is CASSLNSPGVGNNEQFF. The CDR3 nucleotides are TGTGCCAGCAGCTTAAATTCCCCCGGGGTGGGGAACAATGAGCAGTTCTTC. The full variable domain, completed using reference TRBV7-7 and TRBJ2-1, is GAGVSQSPRYKVTKRGQDVTLRCDPISSHATLYWYQQALGQGPEFLTYFNYEAQPDKSGLPSDRFSAERPEGSISTLTIQRTEQRDSAMYRCASSLNSPGVGNNEQFFGPGTRLTVL.